The 9 T cell receptor beta chains presented below share a single source sample, sequenced in a study of Ad26.COV2.S vaccination and SARS-CoV-2 variants. The sample's treatment: around 19 received Ad26.COV2.S at low or high dose, single or two shots; several received placebo; per-sample allocation not given. Sampling was done on day 63 after the first vaccine or placebo injection. Generated by immunoSEQ multiplex PCR, the TCRdb table keeps only in-frame clones and is missing some. The table lists around 400,000 clones, 75% to 95% of them singletons, with more than 9% in the top ten. Sequencing used peripheral blood, obtained in a trial of Ad26.COV2.S vaccine versus placebo. These receptor sequences come from a person between 18 and 60 years old who received the Ad26.COV2.S COVID-19 vaccine or a placebo.

J is TRBJ2-7 and V is TRBV5-4, with TRBD2 identical over 7 bases. This CDR3 comprises 15 residues. Per germline, CDR1 SGHNT and CDR2 YYREEE (reference sequence). V trimming: 4 bases; J trimming: 2 bases; junction bases outside the gene matches: 9. CDR3 DNA sequence: TGTGCCAGCAGCCTGGGCGGGGGAAGGACCTACGAGCAGTACTTC. Translation: CASSLGGGRTYEQYF.

The chain links TRBV5-6 to TRBJ2-7; D gene unclear. The CDR3 length is 15 residues. V gave up 3 bases and J gave up 0 bases, with 13 bases separating them. Germline V lookup: CDR1 SGHDT, CDR2 YYEEEE. CDR3 residues: CASSSRLVPSYEQYF. For the CDR3, the DNA is TGTGCCAGCAGCTCCCGGTTAGTTCCCTCCTACGAGCAGTACTTC.

This clone showed up just once. J is TRBJ2-7 and V is TRBV6-2 or TRBV6-3; 9 bases are a match to TRBD2. CDR1 is MNHEY, CDR2 SVGEGT, per germline. J gave up 0 bases and V 5 bases, and 5 bases lay outside the gene matches. The CDR3 consists of 15 residues. The CDR3 sequence is CASSTYSGSSYEQYF. The CDR3 nucleotides are TGTGCCAGCAGTACATATAGCGGGAGCTCCTACGAGCAGTACTTC.

The CDR3 DNA reads as TGTGCCAGCTCACCACGGACAGCAATTGGCCCTAATCAGCCCCAGCATTTT. Protein product: CASSPRTAIGPNQPQHF. The chain links TRBV18 to TRBJ1-5, with D perhaps matching TRBD1 (6 bases). CDR1 and CDR2 (germline): KGHSH, LQKENI. This CDR3 has 17 residues. V lost 1 base and J lost 4, with 17 bases in between.

The V and J genes are TRBV30 and TRBJ1-2; D is uncertain. The CDR3 totals 10 residues. Germline values: CDR1 GTSNPN, CDR2 SVGIG (reference sequence). The V and J ends lost 5 bases and 8 bases respectively, with 9 bases between them. The CDR3 region has the DNA TGTGCCTGGGGGCCGGGAGGCTACACCTTC. Translation: CAWGPGGYTF.

The chain uses TRBV23-1 and TRBJ1-1; 7 positions match TRBD1. TRBV23-1 is flagged as an ORF with uncertain function. The CDR3 spans 15 residues. Germline trimming cut 8 bases from V and 1 base from J; bases unmatched to any gene: 10. The CDR3 protein is CASHKKGAPNTEAFF. DNA of the CDR3: TGCGCCAGCCATAAAAAGGGGGCCCCGAACACTGAAGCTTTCTTT.

This clone was recorded a few times. The chain has TRBV9 and TRBJ2-4; 12 nucleotides line up with TRBD1. CDR3 length: 19 residues. Per the germline V gene, CDR1 is SGDLS and CDR2 is YYNGEE. Trimming removed 0 bases from V and 0 bases from J; junction bases left unmatched: 7. CDR3 nucleotides: TGTGCCAGCAGCGTAGATGGGACAGGGGGCTACTTAGCCAAAAACATTCAGTACTTC. It specifies CASSVDGTGGYLAKNIQYF.

This rearrangement joins TRBV7-9 to TRBJ2-2, with 14 bases identical to TRBD2. Germline V CDR1 and CDR2: SEHNR, FQNEAQ (reference sequence). This CDR3 spans 18 amino acids. Trimming at V came to 5 bases and at J to 0 bases, leaving 5 bases not matched to a gene. The CDR3 bases are TGTGCCAGCAGCCCGGGACTAGCGGGAGCCTCGAACACCGGGGAGCTGTTTTTT. This codes for CASSPGLAGASNTGELFF.

This chain joins TRBV13 and TRBJ2-7; D is undetermined. The CDR3 extends over 14 amino acids. V lost 0 bases to trimming and J lost 3 bases, with 9 bases between them. Germline values: CDR1 PRHDT, CDR2 FYEKMQ (reference sequence). The CDR3 DNA reads TGTGCCAGCAGCTTAGGGACCGGCGGCTACGAGCAGTACTTC. It is translated as CASSLGTGGYEQYF.